This T cell receptor beta chain is drawn from a study of control samples from healthy donors and cancer patients. The CDR3 has 14 amino acids. Germline trimming cut 10 bases from V and 4 bases from J; bases unmatched to any gene: 11. Germline lookup yields CDR1 MDHEN and CDR2 SYDVKM. Profiled with immunoSEQ multiplex PCR; TCRdb holds only in-frame clones, not every one. Of about 220,000 clones detected, just under 95% appear once; the ten largest clones hold 1.5%. The material sequenced was blood. This TCR was recovered from a man in his fifties or sixties in good health. The chain is built from TRBV28 and TRBJ2-5, with TRBD1 identical over 8 bases. The CDR3 protein is CATSLGQGRETQYF. CDR3 DNA sequence: TGTGCCACCTCACTAGGACAGGGCCGAGAGACCCAGTACTTC.